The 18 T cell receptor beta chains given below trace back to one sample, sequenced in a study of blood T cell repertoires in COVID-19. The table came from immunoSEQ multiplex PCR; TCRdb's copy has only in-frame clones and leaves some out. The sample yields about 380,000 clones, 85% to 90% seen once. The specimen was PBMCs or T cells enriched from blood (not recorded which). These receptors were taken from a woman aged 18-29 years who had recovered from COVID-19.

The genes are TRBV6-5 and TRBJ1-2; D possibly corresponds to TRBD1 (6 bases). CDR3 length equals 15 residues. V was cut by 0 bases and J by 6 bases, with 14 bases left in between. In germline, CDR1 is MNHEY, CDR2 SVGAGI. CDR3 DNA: TGTGCCAGCAGTTACTCGAATGTGGGGGCGGATGGCTACACCTTC. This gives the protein CASSYSNVGADGYTF.

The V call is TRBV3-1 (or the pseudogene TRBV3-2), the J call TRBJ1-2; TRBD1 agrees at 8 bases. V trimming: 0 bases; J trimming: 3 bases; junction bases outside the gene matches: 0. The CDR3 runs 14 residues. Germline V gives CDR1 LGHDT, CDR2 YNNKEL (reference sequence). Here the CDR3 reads CASSQDRGHYGYTF. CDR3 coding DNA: TGTGCCAGCAGCCAAGACAGGGGGCACTATGGCTACACCTTC.

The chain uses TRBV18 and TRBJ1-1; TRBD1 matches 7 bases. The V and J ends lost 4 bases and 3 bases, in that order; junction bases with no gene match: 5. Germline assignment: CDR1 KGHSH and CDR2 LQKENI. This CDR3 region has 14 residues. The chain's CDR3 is CASSQTRGDTEAFF. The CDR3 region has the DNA TGTGCCAGCTCACAGACCAGGGGGGACACTGAAGCTTTCTTT.

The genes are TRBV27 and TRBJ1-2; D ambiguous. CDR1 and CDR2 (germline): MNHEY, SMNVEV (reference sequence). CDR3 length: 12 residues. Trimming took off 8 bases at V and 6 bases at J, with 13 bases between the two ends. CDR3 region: CASLGGKDGYTF. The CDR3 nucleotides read TGTGCCAGCCTGGGAGGGAAGGATGGCTACACCTTC.

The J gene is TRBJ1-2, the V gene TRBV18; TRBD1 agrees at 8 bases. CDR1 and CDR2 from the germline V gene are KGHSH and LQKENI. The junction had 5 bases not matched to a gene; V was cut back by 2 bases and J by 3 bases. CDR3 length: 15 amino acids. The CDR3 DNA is TGTGCCAGCTCACCAATGGACAGGGCGGACTATGGCTACACCTTC. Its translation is CASSPMDRADYGYTF.

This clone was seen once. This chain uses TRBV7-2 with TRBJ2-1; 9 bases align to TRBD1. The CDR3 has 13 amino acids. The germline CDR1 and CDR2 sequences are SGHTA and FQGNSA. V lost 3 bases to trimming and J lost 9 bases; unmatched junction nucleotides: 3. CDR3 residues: CASSFRQGGEQFF. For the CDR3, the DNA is TGTGCCAGCAGCTTCAGACAGGGGGGTGAGCAGTTCTTC.

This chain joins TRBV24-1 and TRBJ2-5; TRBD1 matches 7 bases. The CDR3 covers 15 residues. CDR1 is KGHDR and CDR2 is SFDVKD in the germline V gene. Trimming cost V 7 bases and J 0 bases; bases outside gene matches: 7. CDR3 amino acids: CATRPGTVYQETQYF. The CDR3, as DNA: TGTGCCACCAGACCAGGGACAGTGTACCAAGAGACCCAGTACTTC.

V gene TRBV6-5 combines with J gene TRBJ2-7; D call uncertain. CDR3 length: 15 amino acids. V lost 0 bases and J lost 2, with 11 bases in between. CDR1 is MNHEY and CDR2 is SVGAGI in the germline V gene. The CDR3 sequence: CASSYSKQMAYEQYF. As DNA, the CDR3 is TGTGCCAGCAGTTACTCGAAACAGATGGCCTACGAGCAGTACTTC.

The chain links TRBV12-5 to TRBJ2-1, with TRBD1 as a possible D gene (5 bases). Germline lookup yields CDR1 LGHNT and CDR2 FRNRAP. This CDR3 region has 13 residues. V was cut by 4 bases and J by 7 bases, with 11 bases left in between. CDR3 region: CASGSPPGNEQFF. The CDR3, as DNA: TGTGCTAGTGGTTCGCCCCCAGGGAATGAGCAGTTCTTC.

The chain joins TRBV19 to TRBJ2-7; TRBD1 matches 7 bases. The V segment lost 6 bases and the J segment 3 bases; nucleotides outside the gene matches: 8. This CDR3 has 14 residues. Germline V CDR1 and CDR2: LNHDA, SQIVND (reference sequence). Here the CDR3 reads CASSAGTDLYEQYF. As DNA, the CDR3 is TGTGCCAGTAGCGCCGGGACAGACCTCTACGAGCAGTACTTC.

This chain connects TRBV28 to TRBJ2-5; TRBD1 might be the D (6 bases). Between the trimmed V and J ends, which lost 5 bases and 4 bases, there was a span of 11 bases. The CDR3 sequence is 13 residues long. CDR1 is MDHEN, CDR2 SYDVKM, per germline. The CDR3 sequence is CASSPTGPETQYF. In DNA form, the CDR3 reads TGTGCCAGCAGTCCCACAGGGCCAGAGACCCAGTACTTC.

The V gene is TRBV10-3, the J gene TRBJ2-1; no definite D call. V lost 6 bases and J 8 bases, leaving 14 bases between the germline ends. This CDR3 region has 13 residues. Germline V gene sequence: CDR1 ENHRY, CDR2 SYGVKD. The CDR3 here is CAIRWNYSDEQFF. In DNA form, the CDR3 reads TGTGCCATCAGATGGAACTATTCGGATGAGCAGTTCTTC.

CDR3 nucleotide sequence: TGTGCCAGCAGTTTATATGAGCCTGAAGCTTTCTTT. It encodes CASSLYEPEAFF. The chain employs TRBV12-3 or TRBV12-4 and TRBJ1-1; D remains ambiguous. V was shortened by 2 bases and J by 6 bases, with 7 bases between the two germline ends. This CDR3 has 12 residues.

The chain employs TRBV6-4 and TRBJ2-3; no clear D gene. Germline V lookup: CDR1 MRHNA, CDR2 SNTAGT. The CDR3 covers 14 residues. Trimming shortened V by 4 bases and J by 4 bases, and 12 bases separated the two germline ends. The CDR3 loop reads CASSAQASSDTQYF. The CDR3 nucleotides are TGTGCCAGCAGTGCCCAGGCGAGCTCAGATACGCAGTATTTT.

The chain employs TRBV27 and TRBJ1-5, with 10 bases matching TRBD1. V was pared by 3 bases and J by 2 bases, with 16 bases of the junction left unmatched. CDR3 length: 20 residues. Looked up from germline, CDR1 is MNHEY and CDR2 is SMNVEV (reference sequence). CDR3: CASSFLSGTGEFWGNQPQHF. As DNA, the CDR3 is TGTGCCAGCAGTTTCCTTAGCGGGACAGGGGAATTTTGGGGCAATCAGCCCCAGCATTTT.

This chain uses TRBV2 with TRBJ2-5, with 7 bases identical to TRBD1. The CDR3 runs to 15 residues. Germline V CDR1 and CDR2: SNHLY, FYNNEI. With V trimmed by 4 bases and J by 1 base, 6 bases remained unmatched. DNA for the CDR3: TGTGCCAGCAGTGCCCTAGGGACAGTCCAAGAGACCCAGTACTTC. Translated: CASSALGTVQETQYF.

The DNA for the CDR3 is TGTGCCAGCAGTTCCGGACAGGGGGATGGCTACACCTTC. This encodes CASSSGQGDGYTF. The chain couples TRBV9 to TRBJ1-2; 10 positions agree with TRBD1. The junction had 4 bases not matched to a gene; V was cut back by 5 bases and J by 6 bases. The CDR3 is 13 amino acids. Germline V gene sequence: CDR1 SGDLS, CDR2 YYNGEE.

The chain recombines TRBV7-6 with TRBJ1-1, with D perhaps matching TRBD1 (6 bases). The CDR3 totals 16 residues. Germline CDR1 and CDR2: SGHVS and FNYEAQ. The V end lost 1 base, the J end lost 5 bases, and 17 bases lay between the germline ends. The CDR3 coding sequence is TGTGCCAGCAGCTTAGAGGATTGGGGGCGCGAGACTGAAGCTTTCTTT. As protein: CASSLEDWGRETEAFF.